This TCR beta chain was retrieved from a study of CD8+ T cells in alopecia areata. Across the whole study: Each day, treated patients took oral tofacitinib twice, at 5 to 10 mg per dose. A 6-month off-drug phase came after tofacitinib, which had lasted 6 to 18 months.

The treatment: oral pan-JAK inhibitor, 5-10 mg twice daily. As part of sample collection, lesional scalp punch biopsies and peripheral blood were taken from alopecia areata patients. Germline CDR1 and CDR2: GTSNPN and SVGIG (reference sequence). V lost 2 bases and J lost 8; bases outside the gene matches: 9. CDR3 length: 14 amino acids. General study results and limits: Researchers reported that TCR sharing among patients proved less clear than in mice, possibly HLA-linked.

A remark on this clone: Its matching antigen is unknown.

Isolated RNA was reverse transcribed into cDNA used as the sequencing template. The method was immunoSEQ multiplex PCR; TCRdb's version includes in-frame clones alone and lacks a portion of them. Of some 170,000 clones listed, roughly 50% are singletons. V and J are TRBV30 and TRBJ1-2; 9 bases map to TRBD1. The TCR sequence derives from a human donor with alopecia areata. The source was CD8+ T cells sorted from blood, collected at week 24, from a patient treated with tofacitinib. The CDR3 nucleotides read TGTGCCTGGAGTTTTTCCGGGACAGGGCCCGGCTACACCTTC. Its translation: CAWSFSGTGPGYTF.